This entry concerns a single T cell receptor (beta chain). What it binds is not known. The template-switching step introduced UMIs that carried a 6-nucleotide sample barcode. TCRdb reanalyzed the 5' RACE reads and collapses them to one entry per CDR3 protein, without DNA. The table for this sample gives fewer than 150,000 distinct CDR3 sequences. This entry comes from a study of monozygotic twins with inflammatory bowel disease. Regarding the study as a whole: No one strong IBD-associated signal or clonotype was supported.

Sequencing was carried out using blood. This TCR was recovered from a human donor with ulcerative colitis or Crohn's disease, or a healthy co-twin of an affected twin (not recorded which).

The CDR3 protein is CASSLTSPTYEQYF. V gene TRBV28 combines with J gene TRBJ2-7; TCRdb's D gene call, TRBD2, goes unchecked for lack of DNA. The CDR3 runs 14 residues. Looked up from germline, CDR1 is MDHEN and CDR2 is SYDVKM.